This T cell receptor beta chain came from a study of cytotoxic CD8 clonotypes in ibrutinib-treated CLL. The study, taken as a whole, reports: Exceeding age-matched healthy donors, baseline clonality also tracked the counts of circulating CD8+ T cells. Clonality increased with ibrutinib response but returned toward baseline at progression.

A 1 in 200,000 to 1 in 1 million T cell depth was the sequencing target. The protocol was immunoSEQ multiplex PCR, while the TCRdb copy is restricted to in-frame clones and leaves out a portion. The repertoire has 250,000 to 350,000 clones, 65% to 85% of them found once; the top ten carry about 6%. There are 17 residues in the CDR3. CDR1 is SGHRS, CDR2 YFSETQ, per germline. V lost 0 bases, J lost 5 bases, and 21 bases lay in between. On this clone: Its antigen is as yet unknown.

Material: PBMCs, obtained at disease progression, from a patient treated with ibrutinib. The chain joins TRBV5-1 to TRBJ2-7; TRBD2 is a possible D gene (5 bases). The origin of this receptor is a human donor with chronic lymphocytic leukemia. CDR3 loop: CASSLDPRRAIKDEQYF. The CDR3 DNA reads as TGCGCCAGCAGCTTGGACCCGAGGCGGGCCATCAAGGACGAGCAGTACTTC.